This paragraph reports one TCR beta chain. It has no known antigen specificity. Base qualities are not at hand, and no much larger clone is one base apart. CDR1 KGHSH and CDR2 LQKENI are derived from the germline V gene. The CDR3 has 16 amino acids, counting the end cysteine and phenylalanine. Only CDR3 DNA is held: 48 bases, read in frame from base 1. From V the trimming removes 1 base and from J it removes 8 bases, while the gene matches leave 12 bases of the junction unaccounted for. This sample stems from a study of T cells in tuberculosis (dated by TCRdb to about 2018). Regarding the research as a whole: The study combined CD1B tetramers and high-throughput TCR immunosequencing to characterize T cells specific for the mycobacterial lipid antigen glucose monomycolate (GMM). IGRA-negative adolescents, IGRA-positive adolescents with latent tuberculosis and adults with active tuberculosis, around 9 per group, were compared in a South African clinical cohort.

Overall study results and their limits: The smaller NN-distances were partly driven by shorter CDR3-alpha lengths in active tuberculosis patients, and the difference for TCR-beta did not reach statistical significance. Clinical samples were chosen by availability of cryopreserved specimens, and active tuberculosis cases were adults while controls were adolescents. Compared with IGRA-negative controls, TCR-alpha repertoires from active tuberculosis had smaller mean NN-distances to GMM-specific TCRs, which suggests clonal expansion of these TCRs. Using GEM motif frequencies, a classifier achieved over 55% accuracy, whereas a classifier built on the diverse GMM-specific repertoire got to 87% accuracy (AUROC about 0.9).

At study entry, adolescents were screened for latent tuberculosis infection using a tuberculin skin test and the QuantiFERON-TB GOLD In-Tube IGRA. Immunosequencing was performed on unsorted cryopreserved PBMC, with 90,000 to 100,000 T cells per clinical donor covered on average. Eleven high schools in the Worcester region of the Western Cape, South Africa, served as enrollment sites for adolescents aged 12 to 18 years. Roughly ten M. tuberculosis-infected and approximately 10 uninfected adolescents were selected with matching for age and sex. PBMC from adolescents were isolated by density centrifugation from freshly drawn heparinized blood and then cryopreserved. The immunoSEQ multiplex PCR assay was used to generate TCR libraries, with TCR-beta and/or TCR-alpha/delta assays applied to each sample. The amplified TCR libraries were sequenced using the Illumina high-throughput platform. The source study handled its data this way. Clustering and dimensionality reduction relied on pairwise TCRdist distances among GMM-specific receptors from T cells that were either sorted ex vivo or expanded in vitro. The score assigned to each clinical repertoire was mean NN-distance, meaning the average TCRdist to the nearest 10% of tetramer-positive reference sequences. GEM TCR motif frequency was computed as the fraction of unique TCRs matching known GEM sequences by V/J usage and CDR3 length. Linear discriminant analysis with leave-one-out cross-validation, implemented in scikit-learn, was used to classify active tuberculosis. Sourced from immuneACCESS, this table was stored by TCRdb with only in-frame sequences that have V and J called. A share of the clones is absent; for the studies checked, an unresolved V gene accounts for under half, and the remainder has no known explanation. V, J and clone size are those of that table, while D and trimming were read from the DNA. Across this sample there are roughly 34,000 clones, with less than 95% seen only once. In total, the top ten clones hold approximately 7.6% of the sample.

The receptor comes from a donor under 30 with latent tuberculosis or without tuberculosis infection. Some clones in this sample may be carry-over from other donors' samples. The chain is assembled from TRBV18 and TRBJ1-2, and TRBD1 aligns with 8 junction nucleotides. Input material: PBMCs. The bases are TGTGCCAGCTCACCACTGAGGTCGGCAGGGGGCGGAGGCTACACCTTC. Its translation is CASSPLRSAGGGGYTF.